This T cell receptor beta chain was documented in a study of blood T cell repertoires in COVID-19. Study overall: Samples representing acute and convalescent COVID-19 were sourced from the United States, Italy and Spain. PBMCs, B-cell-depleted T cells, or T cells were the source of the cDNA or gDNA that made up the material.

This clone has just a few counts. The ends lost 2 bases at V and 8 bases at J; junction bases unmatched: 6. Germline values: CDR1 SEHNR, CDR2 FQNEAQ (reference sequence). The CDR3 sequence is 15 residues long. In the original workflow: By means of reference gene primer amplification, nucleated cell counts were estimated. The protocol was immunoSEQ multiplex PCR, while the TCRdb copy is restricted to in-frame clones and leaves out a portion. The V and J calls and the clone size are those of that table, but D and trimming were determined from the DNA. The sample carries around 19,000 clones, roughly 90% recorded once.

The specimen sequenced was peripheral blood. The TCR comes from a human donor in a cohort sampled during active COVID-19. The rearrangement joins TRBV7-9 to TRBJ1-6; 7 positions agree with TRBD1. The CDR3 is CASSLQGDIYSPLHF. For the CDR3, the DNA is TGTGCCAGCAGCTTACAGGGGGACATCTATTCACCCCTCCACTTT.